A selection of T cell receptor beta chains follows, all from one sample in a study of radiotherapy plus CTLA-4 blockade in lung cancer. Produced via immunoSEQ multiplex PCR; TCRdb's table is partial and in-frame only. The profile covers tens of thousands of clones, with more than 75% appearing a single time and around 7.2% taken by the ten largest. The starting material was peripheral blood, obtained from a patient treated with radiotherapy plus ipilimumab. Source of these receptors: a human donor with non-small cell lung cancer who had stable disease on radiotherapy plus ipilimumab. CDR3s include the opening cysteine and the closing phenylalanine or tryptophan. Each record gives: clone size, V gene, D gene, J gene, CDR3 DNA, CDR3 protein. A D gene is named only where the DNA matches it firmly. Size values are once, few and many counts, or a class for expanded clones, and some rows have none.

>NA|TRBV19|NA|TRBJ1-2
TGTGCCAGTTTTTCTGGCAGGAGGTACTATGGCTACACCTTC
CASFSGRRYYGYTF
>NA|TRBV29-1|NA|TRBJ1-1
TGCAGCGTTGGGGGAGGGACTGCTGAAGCTTTCTTT
CSVGGGTAEAFF
>NA|TRBV19|TRBD1|TRBJ2-5
TGTGCCAGTAGTATAGTGGGACAGGGTAAGACCCAGTACTTC
CASSIVGQGKTQYF
>NA|TRBV7-9|NA|TRBJ1-1
TGTGCCAGCAGCTTAACGGCTACTAACACTGAAGCTTTCTTT
CASSLTATNTEAFF
>NA|TRBV6-1|NA|TRBJ2-7
TGTGCCAGCACCGGGGGCTACGAGCAGTACTTC
CASTGGYEQYF
>NA|TRBV7-2|NA|TRBJ1-5
TGTGCCAGCAGCTTAGAGTGGGGAGTCAATCAGCCCCAGCATTTT
CASSLEWGVNQPQHF
>NA|TRBV2|NA|TRBJ2-3
TGTGCCAGCAGGGCACGTACCACAGATACGCAGTATTTT
CASRARTTDTQYF
>NA|TRBV6-1|NA|TRBJ1-2
TGTGCCAGCAGTGGCAAACAGGACGGGAGCTATGGCTACACCTTC
CASSGKQDGSYGYTF
>few|TRBV30|NA|TRBJ1-1
TGTGCCTGGAGCCAGACGAACACTGAAGCTTTCTTT
CAWSQTNTEAFF
>NA|TRBV6-1|NA|TRBJ1-1
TGTGCCAGTCGAAGGGGAAGCACTGAAGCTTTCTTT
CASRRGSTEAFF
>NA|TRBV9|NA|TRBJ1-2
TGTGCCAGCAGCGCCGATCCGCGCGACAGGTGGTCCTATGGCTACACCTTC
CASSADPRDRWSYGYTF
>NA|TRBV19|NA|TRBJ2-3
TGTGCCAGTAGTATGAGGCGGGATACGCAGTATTTT
CASSMRRDTQYF
>NA|TRBV9|NA|TRBJ1-1
TGTGCCAGCACCTTAGATCCGGCGACGAACACTGAAGCTTTCTTT
CASTLDPATNTEAFF
>NA|TRBV27|NA|TRBJ2-1
TGTGCCAGCAGCCGGAGAAATGAGCAGTTCTTC
CASSRRNEQFF
>once|TRBV28|TRBD1|TRBJ1-1
TGTGCCAGCAGTTTACGGACAGGGTCGTTTAACCAAGCTTTCTTT
CASSLRTGSFNQAFF
>NA|TRBV30|NA|TRBJ1-1
TGTGCCTGGAGTCCTAGGTGGGCCCTACAGGGAAGACACACTGAAGCTTTCTTT
CAWSPRWALQGRHTEAFF
>NA|TRBV5-8|NA|TRBJ2-2
TGTGCCAGCAGCCCGGGCCCTACGAACACCGGGGAGCTGTTTTTT
CASSPGPTNTGELFF
>NA|TRBV12-5|NA|TRBJ2-5
TGTGCTAGTGGTTTGGAAGTGGAGACCCAGTACTTC
CASGLEVETQYF
>NA|TRBV6-1|NA|TRBJ1-4
TGTGCCAGCAGTGGGGGTACTCTCTGGTCAGGTGAAAAACTGTTTTTT
CASSGGTLWSGEKLFF
>NA|TRBV29-1|TRBD2|TRBJ2-1
TGCAGCGTTCATCGCGGGGGGGCCTACAATGAGCAGTTCTTC
CSVHRGGAYNEQFF
>NA|TRBV7-6|TRBD2|TRBJ2-2
TGTGCCAGCAGCTCCAACCGGGGTAGCGGGGGGGCCACCCGGGAGCTGTTTTTT
CASSSNRGSGGATRELFF
>NA|TRBV14|TRBD1|TRBJ2-1
TGTGCCAGCAGCCAATTCGGCAGGGGGAGTTACAATGAGCAGTTCTTC
CASSQFGRGSYNEQFF
>once|TRBV11-2|NA|TRBJ1-6
TGTGCCAGCAGCTTGACCCATTCTTCACCCCTCCACTTT
CASSLTHSSPLHF
>NA|TRBV6-5|NA|TRBJ1-2
TGTGCCAGCAGTCCCTCAGCTAACTATGGCTACACCTTC
CASSPSANYGYTF
>NA|TRBV10-3|TRBD1|TRBJ1-1
TGTGCCATCAGTCGGACAGGGGGCACTGAAGCTTTCTTT
CAISRTGGTEAFF
>NA|TRBV27|NA|TRBJ1-2
TGTGCCAGCAGCCGGGGGGGCAGTTATAACTATGGCTACACCTTC
CASSRGGSYNYGYTF
>NA|TRBV13|TRBD1|TRBJ1-2
TGTGCCAGCAGCTTAGGCCGCGACAGGGGATATGGCGGCTACACCTTC
CASSLGRDRGYGGYTF
>NA|TRBV11-2|NA|TRBJ1-5
TGTGCCAGCAGCTTAGTGGAAGGCAATCAGCCCCAGCATTTT
CASSLVEGNQPQHF
>NA|TRBV29-1|NA|TRBJ1-5
TGCAGCGCCCGGGACAATAGCAATCAGCCCCAGCATTTT
CSARDNSNQPQHF
>few|TRBV5-4|NA|TRBJ1-4
TGTGCCAGCAGCGCCAACAGGGCAACTAATGAAAAACTGTTTTTT
CASSANRATNEKLFF
>NA|TRBV7-2|NA|TRBJ2-7
TGTGCCAGCAGCCCGGGACGGGTCTCCTACGAGCAGTACTTC
CASSPGRVSYEQYF